Listed below are T cell receptor beta chains from one sample, sequenced in a study of beta chain features in type 1 diabetes. Profiling relied on immunoSEQ multiplex PCR, and the TCRdb table lists in-frame clones only, not all of them. This sample has 200,000 to 250,000 clones, with 68% found just once. Sequencing was performed on naive CD4+ T cells from blood. The receptors here all came from a man younger than 40 in good health. CDR3s include the opening cysteine and the closing phenylalanine or tryptophan. The order of the fields is V gene, CDR3 length, clone size, J gene, D gene, CDR3 DNA, CDR3 protein. A D gene is named only where the DNA matches it firmly. A row's size may be missing; if present it is once, few, many or a size class.

TRBV30,14,-,TRBJ2-3,-,TGTGCCTGGAGTCCTCCCTCCGGGGAGTATACGCAGTATTTT,CAWSPPSGEYTQYF
TRBV30,12,-,TRBJ1-2,TRBD1,TGTGCCTGGAGTTCACAGGGGTTTGGCTACACCTTC,CAWSSQGFGYTF
TRBV9,17,-,TRBJ2-3,-,TGTGCCAGCAGCATAGGACCGGGCCCCAAGAATGGGGATACGCAGTATTTT,CASSIGPGPKNGDTQYF
TRBV29-1,12,few,TRBJ1-1,-,TGCAGCGCGAGCTCAGGGTATGTTGAAGCTTTCTTT,CSASSGYVEAFF
TRBV7-2,14,-,TRBJ1-1,-,TGTGCCAGCAGCTTAGCCAGGGGAAGCACTGAAGCTTTCTTT,CASSLARGSTEAFF
TRBV7-2,14,-,TRBJ2-3,-,TGTGCCAGCAGCTTAAGGCGGGGCACAGATACGCAGTATTTT,CASSLRRGTDTQYF
TRBV10-3,15,once,TRBJ2-5,-,TGTGCCATCAGCCCCGGACTAGGGGGCGGAGAGACCCAGTACTTC,CAISPGLGGGETQYF
TRBV9,15,-,TRBJ2-7,TRBD1,TGTACCAGCAGCGAGGCACCGGGACAGAAGTACGAGCAGTACTTC,CTSSEAPGQKYEQYF
TRBV5-6,13,-,TRBJ2-3,-,TGTGCCAGCAGCTTCACAAACACAGATACGCAGTATTTT,CASSFTNTDTQYF
TRBV11-2,12,-,TRBJ1-6,-,TGTGCCAGCAGCTTTGGAGGATCACCCCTCCACTTT,CASSFGGSPLHF
TRBV30,11,-,TRBJ2-5,-,TGTGCCTGGAGTGGGGGGCAGACCCAGTACTTC,CAWSGGQTQYF
TRBV7-2,12,few,TRBJ2-3,-,TGTGCCAGCAGCTTAGCGATAGATACGCAGTATTTT,CASSLAIDTQYF
TRBV30,14,-,TRBJ2-1,TRBD1,TGTGCCTGGGCTACCGGGACAGGGTACAATGAGCAGTTCTTC,CAWATGTGYNEQFF
TRBV5-1,13,-,TRBJ1-1,-,TGCGCCAGCAGCTTCACAGGGAACACTGAAGCTTTCTTT,CASSFTGNTEAFF
TRBV7-8,16,-,TRBJ2-6,TRBD2,TGTGCCAGCAGCTCTAGCGGACTCTCTGGGGCCAACGTCCTGACTTTC,CASSSSGLSGANVLTF
TRBV7-9,13,-,TRBJ1-3,TRBD1,TGTGCCAGCAGCTCGGGACAGGGCTACACCATATATTTT,CASSSGQGYTIYF
TRBV29-1,13,-,TRBJ1-1,-,TGCAGCGTTATTCGACAGCAGAACACTGAAGCTTTCTTT,CSVIRQQNTEAFF
TRBV2,14,-,TRBJ2-3,TRBD2,TGTGCCAGCAGAAGGGGACTAGGGGCAGATACGCAGTATTTT,CASRRGLGADTQYF
TRBV7-2,16,-,TRBJ2-3,TRBD2,TGTGCCAGCAGCTTGGGACTAGCGCCTAGCACAGATACGCAGTATTTT,CASSLGLAPSTDTQYF
TRBV5-1,11,-,TRBJ2-1,-,TGCGCCAGCAGCTTGGAAGGTCCCCAGTTCTTC,CASSLEGPQFF
TRBV2,17,-,TRBJ2-7,TRBD2,TGTGCCAGCAGGGCGACTCTTGCGGGGGGCCCCCGGTACGAGCAGTACTTC,CASRATLAGGPRYEQYF
TRBV6-4,15,-,TRBJ2-3,-,TGTGCCAGCAAGCTAGCGTCCAACCGGGCAGATACGCAGTATTTT,CASKLASNRADTQYF
TRBV30,13,once,TRBJ1-1,-,TGTGCCTGGAACGGGTTCATGAACACTGAAGCTTTCTTT,CAWNGFMNTEAFF
TRBV29-1,14,-,TRBJ2-7,TRBD2,TGCAGCGGCCTGACTAGCGGGGGCACCTACGAGCAGTACTTC,CSGLTSGGTYEQYF
TRBV29-1,16,few,TRBJ2-1,-,TGCAGCGTTGAATCCGGCGCTGTCAGCTCCTACAATGAGCAGTTCTTC,CSVESGAVSSYNEQFF
TRBV7-6,16,-,TRBJ2-3,TRBD2,TGTGCCAGCAGCCAAGGACGAGCGGGGGGCACAGATACGCAGTATTTT,CASSQGRAGGTDTQYF
TRBV29-1,12,few,TRBJ2-5,-,TGCAGCGTTGCCCCTAGGGGCGAGACCCAGTACTTC,CSVAPRGETQYF
TRBV6-5,11,-,TRBJ2-3,-,TGTGCCAGCAGTTTGGCAGATACGCAGTATTTT,CASSLADTQYF
TRBV5-1,16,-,TRBJ2-4,-,TGCGCCAGCAGCTTTCGAGGAGGCCTTGGTTGGGACATTCAGTACTTC,CASSFRGGLGWDIQYF
TRBV30,15,-,TRBJ1-2,-,TGTGCCTGGAGCTTCCCCGGGATGGGACACTATGGCTACACCTTC,CAWSFPGMGHYGYTF
TRBV25-1,13,few,TRBJ2-5,TRBD1,TGTGCCAGCCTGGGACAGGGGGGAGAGACCCAGTACTTC,CASLGQGGETQYF
TRBV7-9,14,-,TRBJ1-1,TRBD1,TGTGCCAGCAGCACCCGGGACAGGGGAACTGAAGCTTTCTTT,CASSTRDRGTEAFF
TRBV29-1,12,few,TRBJ2-1,TRBD1,TGCAGCGTCGCGACAGGGGGCGGGGAGCAGTTCTTC,CSVATGGGEQFF
TRBV9,15,-,TRBJ2-3,-,TGTGCCAGCAACCTTGGAGACTATAGCACAGATACGCAGTATTTT,CASNLGDYSTDTQYF
TRBV6-6,13,few,TRBJ1-5,-,TGTGCCAGCACCAGCTATGGCAATCAGCCCCAGCATTTT,CASTSYGNQPQHF
TRBV9,13,-,TRBJ2-7,TRBD1,TGTGCCAGCAGCGGTTGGGACAGGGGGGAGCAGTACTTC,CASSGWDRGEQYF
TRBV20-1,11,-,TRBJ1-1,-,TGCAGTGCTCCCGATCACACTGAAGCTTTCTTT,CSAPDHTEAFF
TRBV30,14,-,TRBJ2-3,-,TGTGCCTGGAGGGGCTTGGTGAGCACAGATACGCAGTATTTT,CAWRGLVSTDTQYF
TRBV30,12,few,TRBJ2-7,TRBD1,TGTGCCTGGAGTGGGACAGGGGCCGAGCAGTACTTC,CAWSGTGAEQYF
TRBV30,14,once,TRBJ2-7,-,TGTGCCTGGAGTACGGGACTGCCGATATACGAGCAGTACTTC,CAWSTGLPIYEQYF
TRBV19,13,-,TRBJ1-5,-,TGTGCCAGTAGTCGTGATAGCAATCAGCCCCAGCATTTT,CASSRDSNQPQHF
TRBV30,13,-,TRBJ1-6,-,TGTGCCTGGACGGCAGGGGCAAATTCACCCCTCCACTTT,CAWTAGANSPLHF
TRBV9,15,-,TRBJ2-1,TRBD2,TGTGCCAGCAGCTCCGGACTAGCGGCTTACAATGAGCAGTTCTTC,CASSSGLAAYNEQFF
TRBV29-1,13,-,TRBJ2-1,-,TGCAGCACCGGGTCGTCATCCTACAATGAGCAGTTCTTC,CSTGSSSYNEQFF